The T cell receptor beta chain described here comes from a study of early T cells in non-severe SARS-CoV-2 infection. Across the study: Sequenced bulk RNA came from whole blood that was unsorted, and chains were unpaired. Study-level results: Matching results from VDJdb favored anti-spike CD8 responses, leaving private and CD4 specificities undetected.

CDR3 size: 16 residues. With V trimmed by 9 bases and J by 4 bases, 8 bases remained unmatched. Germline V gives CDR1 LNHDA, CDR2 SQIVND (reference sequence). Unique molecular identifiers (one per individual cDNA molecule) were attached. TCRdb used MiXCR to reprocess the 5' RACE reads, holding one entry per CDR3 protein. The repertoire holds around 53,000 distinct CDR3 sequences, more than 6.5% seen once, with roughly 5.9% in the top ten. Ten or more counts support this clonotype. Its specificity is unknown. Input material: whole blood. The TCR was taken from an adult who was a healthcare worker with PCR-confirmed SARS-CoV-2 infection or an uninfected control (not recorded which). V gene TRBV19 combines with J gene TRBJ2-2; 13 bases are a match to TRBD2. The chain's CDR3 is CASLLTSGGATGELFF. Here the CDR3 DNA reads TGTGCCAGCCTCCTTACTAGCGGGGGGGCCACCGGGGAGCTGTTTTTT.